These 18 T cell receptor beta chains share one sample of origin, sequenced in a study of neurological immune-mediated disorders. TCRdb reanalysed the 5' RACE reads using MiXCR and keeps one entry per CDR3 protein. Among some 29,000 distinct CDR3 sequences listed, less than 8.5% were seen once. Sample: PBMCs. These TCRs come from a woman in her forties or fifties in good health.

This clonotype was counted ten times or more. The chain has TRBV7-6 and TRBJ1-5; D call uncertain. V was pared by 1 base and J by 0 bases, with 7 bases between. This CDR3 has 15 residues. Germline V lookup: CDR1 SGHVS, CDR2 FNYEAQ. As DNA, the CDR3 is TGTGCCAGCAGCTTAGGAAGTGCTAGCAATCAGCCCCAGCATTTT. Protein sequence: CASSLGSASNQPQHF. The whole variable domain, remainder taken from reference TRBV7-6 and TRBJ1-5, is GAGVSQSPRYKVTKRGQDVALRCDPISGHVSLYWYRQALGQGPEFLTYFNYEAQQDKSGLPNDRFSAERPEGSISTLTIQRTEQRDSAMYRCASSLGSASNQPQHFGDGTRLSIL.

At least ten counts were recorded for this clonotype. The chain recombines TRBV20-1 with TRBJ2-3, with D possibly being TRBD2 (7 bases). Germline values: CDR1 DFQATT, CDR2 SNEGSKA (reference sequence). The CDR3 is made up of 16 amino acids. V was pared by 0 bases and J by 1 base, with 14 bases between. This CDR3 reads CSARDPRGGGTDTQYF. CDR3 coding DNA: TGCAGTGCTAGAGATCCCAGGGGAGGGGGCACAGATACGCAGTATTTT.

This clonotype was detected only a few times. This chain joins TRBV20-1 and TRBJ2-2; 10 bases agree with TRBD2. V shed 6 bases and J 1 base; nucleotides not matched to a gene: 5. The CDR3 loop spans 15 amino acids. Germline assignment: CDR1 DFQATT and CDR2 SNEGSKA (reference sequence). The DNA of the CDR3 is TGCAGTGCGCGTACTAGCGGGATGAACACCGGGGAGCTGTTTTTT. Protein product: CSARTSGMNTGELFF.

This clonotype was detected many times. V and J are TRBV7-3 and TRBJ2-3; TRBD1 or TRBD2 may be the D gene (5 bases each). V gave up 8 bases and J gave up 4 bases, with 16 bases separating them. The V gene's germline CDR1 is SGHTA and CDR2 FQGTGA. The CDR3 sequence is 14 residues long. CDR3: CASGDGLNPDTQYF. CDR3 sequence (DNA): TGTGCCAGCGGGGACGGTCTGAACCCAGATACGCAGTATTTT.

This clonotype was seen more than once but under ten times. The rearrangement uses TRBV6-1 and TRBJ1-6; D is unclear. Germline lookup yields CDR1 MNHNS and CDR2 SASEGT. Trimming left V 4 bases short and J 9 bases short, with 16 bases between. The CDR3 runs to 15 residues. The CDR3 sequence is CASSASSLLGSPLHF. The DNA of the CDR3 is TGTGCCAGCAGTGCCTCCTCGCTTTTAGGTTCACCCCTCCACTTT.

This clonotype was detected ten times or more. This chain joins TRBV7-2 and TRBJ2-1, with 8 bases fitting TRBD2. Germline loops: CDR1 SGHTA, CDR2 FQGNSA. The CDR3 is 16 residues long. The J segment lost 7 bases and the V segment lost 4 bases, leaving 12 bases of the junction unmatched. The CDR3 DNA reads as TGTGCCAGCAGCTCCGCTCCAGCGGGAGTTGGGAATGAGCAGTTCTTC. Translated: CASSSAPAGVGNEQFF.

This clonotype was picked up many times. The V and J genes are TRBV10-3 and TRBJ2-3; 9 bases are a match to TRBD2. With V trimmed by 4 bases and J by 3 bases, 11 bases remained unmatched. The CDR3 extends over 17 amino acids. Germline V gives CDR1 ENHRY, CDR2 SYGVKD. CDR3 sequence reads: CAISAVSGRGSTDTQYF. As DNA, the CDR3 is TGTGCCATCAGTGCCGTTAGCGGGAGAGGTAGTACAGATACGCAGTATTTT.

This clonotype has ten or more counts. This chain joins TRBV29-1 and TRBJ2-5, with D uncertain. Deletions cut 3 bases from V and 1 base from J, with 6 bases between. The germline gives CDR1 SQVTM, CDR2 ANQGSEA. CDR3 length: 12 amino acids. The DNA of the CDR3 is TGCAGCGTTGATAAATTCCAAGAGACCCAGTACTTC. It yields the protein CSVDKFQETQYF.

This clonotype has a count of ten or more. Here the CDR3 DNA reads TGTGCCAGCAGCTTAGCCAGTGGGGGACTAGCGGGAATAAACGAGCAGTACTTC. It is translated as CASSLASGGLAGINEQYF. The chain combines TRBV7-2 with TRBJ2-7; 13 nucleotides match TRBD2. Looked up from germline, CDR1 is SGHTA and CDR2 is FQGNSA. V dropped 0 bases and J dropped 5; count of bases not matched to a gene: 10. This CDR3 has 18 amino acids.

As to this clonotype: This may be a read error: a much more frequent sequence differs by one nucleotide. This chain links TRBV20-1 with TRBJ2-4; D is unclear. V was cut by 8 bases and J by 1 base, with 12 bases left in between. Germline V lookup: CDR1 DFQATT, CDR2 SNEGSKA (reference sequence). CDR3 length equals 13 residues. CDR3 residues: CSRFSWAKNIQYF. The CDR3 coding sequence is TGCAGTAGGTTTTCATGGGCCAAAAACATTCAGTACTTC.

This clonotype is medium-sized (0.01 to 0.1%). The chain is built from TRBV5-8 and TRBJ2-3, with D perhaps TRBD1 or TRBD2 (7 bases each). Germline V gives CDR1 SGHTS, CDR2 YDEGEE. This CDR3 comprises 17 residues. V was trimmed by 4 bases and J by 4 bases, leaving 22 bases between them. CDR3 nucleotides: TGTGCCAGCAGCCCGCAGGGGACAGCGGGGTTTGCAGATACGCAGTATTTT. Translation gives CASSPQGTAGFADTQYF. The full variable domain, in which reference TRBV5-8 and TRBJ2-3 provide the parts outside the CDR3, is EAGVTQSPTHLIKTRGQQATLRCSPISGHTSVYWYQQALGLGLQFLLWYDEGEERNRGNFPPRFSGRQFPNYSSELNVNALELEDSALYLCASSPQGTAGFADTQYFGPGTRLTVL.

This clonotype was seen at least ten times. V gene TRBV6-2 or TRBV6-3 combines with J gene TRBJ1-5; D is unclear. V lost 6 bases and J 4 bases, leaving 7 bases between the germline ends. CDR3 length equals 12 residues. CDR1 is MNHEY, CDR2 SVGEGT, per germline. CDR3: CASSHPNQPQHF. The CDR3 nucleotides are TGTGCCAGCAGCCACCCTAATCAGCCCCAGCATTTT.

The sample holds many counts of this clonotype. The V and J genes are TRBV3-1 and TRBJ1-5; D ambiguous. The CDR3 runs to 14 residues. The germline V gene has CDR1 LGHDT and CDR2 YNNKEL (reference sequence). V was trimmed by 0 bases and J by 9 bases, leaving 12 bases between them. The DNA for the CDR3 is TGTGCCAGCAGCCAAGATGTATCCCGGGGGCCCCAGCATTTT. It codes for CASSQDVSRGPQHF.

At least ten counts were recorded for this clonotype. This sequence joins TRBV7-2 and TRBJ1-2, with D maybe TRBD1 (5 bases). Trimming pared 5 bases from V and 0 bases from J, leaving 13 bases between. Germline CDR1 and CDR2: SGHTA and FQGNSA. The CDR3 runs to 15 residues. The CDR3 spells CASSTWGTANYGYTF. For the CDR3, the DNA is TGTGCCAGCAGCACCTGGGGGACTGCTAACTATGGCTACACCTTC.

This clonotype was seen many times. V gene TRBV5-6 combines with J gene TRBJ2-5; 7 bases agree with TRBD1. Germline CDR1 SGHDT, CDR2 YYEEEE. The J segment lost 1 base and the V segment lost 4 bases, leaving 7 bases of the junction unmatched. This CDR3 has 15 amino acids. CDR3 in amino acids: CASSRRTGVQETQYF. DNA for the CDR3: TGTGCCAGCAGCCGGCGAACAGGGGTCCAAGAGACCCAGTACTTC.

This clonotype has a count of ten or more. The chain employs TRBV6-6 and TRBJ1-6; D remains unclear. The CDR3 covers 11 residues. Germline-derived CDR1 and CDR2 are MNHNY and SVGAGI (reference sequence). The germline V and J ends were trimmed by 5 bases and 13 bases, with 9 bases remaining between them. CDR3 region: CASSPAGPLHF. The CDR3 DNA reads TGTGCCAGCAGTCCCGCGGGTCCCCTCCACTTT.

This clonotype was seen repeatedly, ten times or more. This chain links TRBV10-3 with TRBJ1-1; D unresolved. Germline CDR1 and CDR2: ENHRY and SYGVKD. Trimming removed 2 bases at V and 3 bases at J, with 4 bases between. The length of the CDR3 is 12 residues. The chain's CDR3 is CAISEGHTEAFF. The CDR3 region has the DNA TGTGCCATCAGTGAGGGGCACACTGAAGCTTTCTTT.

This clonotype has at least ten counts. The chain combines TRBV14 with TRBJ1-1; no clear D. This CDR3 spans 13 amino acids. CDR1 is SGHDN and CDR2 is FVKESK in the germline V gene. The V end was cut by 0 bases, the J end by 7 bases, with 9 bases between. CDR3 DNA: TGTGCCAGCAGCCAAGATTATGCCGGTGAAGCTTTCTTT. This gives the protein CASSQDYAGEAFF.